One and the same sample provided the 5 T cell receptor beta chains below, sequenced in a study of Tregs in tolerant kidney transplant recipients. Libraries were prepared by immunoSEQ multiplex PCR; TCRdb keeps only in-frame clonotypes and omits some of them. Found here are more than 30,000 clones; the top ten clones hold about an eighth. The specimen comprised CD8+ T cells from blood, sampled before the transplant. These receptors were obtained from a human donor who received a combined kidney and bone marrow transplant.

For this clone: The read stops 3 residues short of the end of the CDR3; the missing end is completed from the germline J gene. The chain joins TRBV7-4 to TRBJ2-7; 8 bases match TRBD1. Unmatched junction bases numbered 6, after V lost 0 bases and J lost 2 bases. The CDR3 contains 16 residues. Germline-derived CDR1 and CDR2 are SGHVT and SQSDAQ. The CDR3: CASSLAPGQVTYEQYF. The CDR3 bases that were read are TGTGCCAGCAGCTTAGCCCCGGGACAGGTGACCTACGAG.

As to this clone: Coverage ceases 3 residues before the CDR3 finishes, and the germline J gene fills in the end. The gene calls are TRBV7-9 and TRBJ2-1; 12 bases map to TRBD2. Germline loops: CDR1 SEHNR, CDR2 FQNEAQ (reference sequence). The CDR3 is 15 amino acids. The V gene end was trimmed by 5 bases and the J gene end by 7 bases; junction bases not matched to a gene: 6. This CDR3 reads CASSLGLAGNNEQFF. CDR3 DNA, as far as it was read: TGTGCCAGCAGCCTGGGACTAGCGGGTAATAATGAG.

CDR3 region: CASSIGTGSFSGNTIYF. The DNA read from the CDR3 is TGTGCCAGTAGTATTGGGACAGGGAGCTTCTCTGGAAACACC. The chain carries TRBV19 and TRBJ1-3, with 9 positions matching TRBD1. The CDR3 end falls 3 residues outside the read, so it is completed with the germline J gene. The J segment lost 0 bases and the V segment lost 3 bases, leaving 6 bases of the junction unmatched. The CDR3 is 17 residues long. Per germline, CDR1 LNHDA and CDR2 SQIVND (reference sequence).

For this clone: With the read ending 3 residues before the CDR3 end, the germline J gene is used to fill in that end. V is TRBV7-8 and J is TRBJ2-7, with 8 bases lining up with TRBD1. Per germline, CDR1 SGHVS and CDR2 FQNEAQ. This CDR3 contains 14 residues. Losses at the gene ends were 8 bases for V and 3 bases for J; bases not matched to a gene: 9. The sequenced CDR3 bases are TGTGCCAGCGACGCGACAGGGGCCAACTACGAG. The encoded protein is CASDATGANYE. The full CDR3 is CASDATGANYEQYF.

As regards this clone: Read coverage stops 3 residues before the CDR3 terminus; the germline J gene supplies the remainder. The V call is TRBV18, the J call TRBJ2-7, with D unclear. Germline CDR1 KGHSH, CDR2 LQKENI. This CDR3 has 14 amino acids. Trimming pared 2 bases from V and 3 bases from J, leaving 11 bases between. CDR3 DNA (partial): TGTGCCAGCTCACCAGACTTGAATATCTACGAG. It specifies CASSPDLNIYE. The full CDR3 protein is CASSPDLNIYEQYF. Full variable domain (rest looked up from reference TRBV18 and TRBJ2-7): NAGVMQNPRHLVRRRGQEARLRCSPMKGHSHVYWYRQLPEEGLKFMVYLQKENIIDESGMPKERFSAEFPKEGPSILRIQQVVRGDSAAYFCASSPDLNIYEQYFGPGTRLTVT.